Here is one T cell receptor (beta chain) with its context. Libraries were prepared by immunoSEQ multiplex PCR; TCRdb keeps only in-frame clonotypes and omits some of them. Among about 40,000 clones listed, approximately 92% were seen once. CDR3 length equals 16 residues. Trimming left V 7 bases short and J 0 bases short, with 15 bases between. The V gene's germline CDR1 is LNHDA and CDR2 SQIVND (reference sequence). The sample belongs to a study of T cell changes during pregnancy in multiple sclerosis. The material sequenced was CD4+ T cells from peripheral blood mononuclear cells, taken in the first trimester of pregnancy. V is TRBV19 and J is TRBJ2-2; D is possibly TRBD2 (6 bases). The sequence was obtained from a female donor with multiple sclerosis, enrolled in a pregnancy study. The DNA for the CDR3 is TGTGCCAGTACTTCCGGGGGTATAACGAACACCGGGGAGCTGTTTTTT. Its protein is CASTSGGITNTGELFF.